This T cell receptor (beta chain) was sequenced during a study of T cell responses to AZD1222 COVID-19 vaccine. Overall study findings and caveats: Without day 14 samples, only post-peak T cell repertoires were studied.

CDR1 and CDR2 (germline): LNHDA, SQIVND (reference sequence). With 9 bases removed from V and 2 bases from J, the gap between germline ends came to 14 bases. The CDR3 covers 13 residues. Notes on this clone: The antigen is unknown.

Assay used: immunoSEQ multiplex PCR; TCRdb lists only in-frame clones, some missing. This sample has tens of thousands of clones, with roughly 90% found just once. The starting material was peripheral blood, obtained 28 days after the second AZD1222 dose. The receptor was derived from an adult who received the AZD1222 COVID-19 vaccine. The rearrangement joins TRBV19 to TRBJ2-7, with D maybe TRBD1 (5 bases). DNA of the CDR3: TGTGCCAGCCAGGGTCTTGACCCCTACGAGCAGTACTTC. It encodes CASQGLDPYEQYF.